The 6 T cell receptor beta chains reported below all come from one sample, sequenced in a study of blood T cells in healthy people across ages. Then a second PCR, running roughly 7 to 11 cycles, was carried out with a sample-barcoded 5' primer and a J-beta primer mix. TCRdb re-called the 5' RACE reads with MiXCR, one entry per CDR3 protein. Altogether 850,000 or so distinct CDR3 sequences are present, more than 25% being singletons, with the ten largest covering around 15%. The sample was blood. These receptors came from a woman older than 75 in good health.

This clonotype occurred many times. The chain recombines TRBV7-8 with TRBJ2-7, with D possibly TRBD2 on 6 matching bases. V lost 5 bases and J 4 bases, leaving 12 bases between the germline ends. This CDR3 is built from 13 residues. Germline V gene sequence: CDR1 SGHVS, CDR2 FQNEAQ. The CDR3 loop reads CASSARRGYEQYF. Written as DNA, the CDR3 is TGTGCCAGCAGCGCGAGGCGGGGATACGAGCAGTACTTC.

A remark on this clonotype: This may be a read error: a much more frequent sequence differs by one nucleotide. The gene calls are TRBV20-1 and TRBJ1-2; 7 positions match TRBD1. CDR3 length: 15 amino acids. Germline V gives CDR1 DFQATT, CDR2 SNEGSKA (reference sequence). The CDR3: CSASQRTGRTYGNTF. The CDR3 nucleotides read TGCAGTGCTAGCCAAAGGACAGGAAGAACCTATGGCAACACCTTC.

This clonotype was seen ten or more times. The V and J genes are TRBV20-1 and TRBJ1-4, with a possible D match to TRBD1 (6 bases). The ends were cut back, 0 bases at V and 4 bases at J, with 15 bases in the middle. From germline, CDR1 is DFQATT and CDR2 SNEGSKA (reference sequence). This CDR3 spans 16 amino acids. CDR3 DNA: TGCAGTGCTAGAGATTCGGGGGGGCTACTTAATGAAAAACTGTTTTTT. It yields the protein CSARDSGGLLNEKLFF.

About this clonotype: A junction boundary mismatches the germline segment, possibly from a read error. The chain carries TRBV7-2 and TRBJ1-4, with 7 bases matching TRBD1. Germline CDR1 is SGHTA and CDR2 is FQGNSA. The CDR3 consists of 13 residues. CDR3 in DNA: TGTGCCAGCGGTACAGGGGCGCTTGAAGAACTGTTTTTT. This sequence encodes CASGTGALEELFF.

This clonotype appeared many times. CDR3 nucleotides: TGTGCCAGCAGCTTAGCGGACTTTACAGATACGCAGTATTTT. Its translation is CASSLADFTDTQYF. The chain couples TRBV7-9 to TRBJ2-3; tentatively, D is TRBD2 (5 bases). The CDR3 runs to 14 residues. The ends were cut back, 0 bases at V and 3 bases at J, with 7 bases in the middle. Germline V CDR1 and CDR2: SEHNR, FQNEAQ (reference sequence).

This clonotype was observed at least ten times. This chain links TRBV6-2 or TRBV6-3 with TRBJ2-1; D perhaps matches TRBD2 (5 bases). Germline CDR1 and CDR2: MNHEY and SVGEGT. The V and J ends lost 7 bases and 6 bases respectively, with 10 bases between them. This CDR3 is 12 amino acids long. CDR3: CASKPEANEQFF. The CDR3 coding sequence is TGTGCCAGCAAGCCGGAGGCCAATGAGCAGTTCTTC.